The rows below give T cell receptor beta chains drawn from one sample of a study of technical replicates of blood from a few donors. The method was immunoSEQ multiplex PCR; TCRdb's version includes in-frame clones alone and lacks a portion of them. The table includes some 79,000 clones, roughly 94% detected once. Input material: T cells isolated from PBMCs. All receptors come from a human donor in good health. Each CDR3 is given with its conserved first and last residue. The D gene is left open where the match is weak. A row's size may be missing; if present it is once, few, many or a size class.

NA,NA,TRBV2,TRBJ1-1,CASSSIDGNTEAFF,TGTGCCAGCAGTTCCATAGATGGGAACACTGAAGCTTTCTTT
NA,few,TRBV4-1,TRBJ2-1,CASSQGLGQARNEQFF,TGCGCCAGCAGCCAAGGCCTGGGGCAGGCAAGGAATGAGCAGTTCTTC
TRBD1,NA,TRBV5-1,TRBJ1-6,CASSLGTGGESPLHF,TGCGCCAGCAGCTTGGGGACAGGGGGCGAGTCACCCCTCCACTTT
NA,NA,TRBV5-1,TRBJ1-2,CASSLWAGDYGYTF,TGCGCCAGCAGCCTGTGGGCAGGGGACTATGGCTACACCTTC
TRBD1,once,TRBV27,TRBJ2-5,CASSRYRGRETQYF,TGTGCCAGCAGTAGATACAGGGGACGCGAGACCCAGTACTTC
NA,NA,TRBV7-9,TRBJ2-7,CASSLPAGLKAYEQYF,TGTGCCAGCAGCTTACCGGCGGGACTTAAAGCCTACGAGCAGTACTTC
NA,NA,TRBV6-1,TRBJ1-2,CSGGENGYTF,TGTTCCGGAGGGGAGAATGGCTACACCTTC
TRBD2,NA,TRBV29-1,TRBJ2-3,CSVGTSGEADTQYF,TGCAGCGTGGGGACTAGCGGGGAGGCAGATACGCAGTATTTT
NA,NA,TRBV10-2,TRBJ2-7,CASSELAAIYEQYF,TGCGCCAGCAGTGAACTAGCAGCTATCTACGAGCAGTACTTC
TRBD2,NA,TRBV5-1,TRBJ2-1,CASSLVGRAGINEQFF,TGCGCCAGCAGCTTGGTCGGGAGGGCCGGGATCAATGAGCAGTTCTTC
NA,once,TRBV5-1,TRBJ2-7,CASSLEAGAHEQYF,TGCGCCAGCAGCTTGGAAGCAGGGGCCCACGAGCAGTACTTC
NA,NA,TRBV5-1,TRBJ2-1,CASSGADRYNEQFF,TGCGCCAGCAGTGGAGCGGACCGTTACAATGAGCAGTTCTTC
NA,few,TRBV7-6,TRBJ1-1,CASSLARFGNTEAFF,TGTGCCAGCAGCTTAGCACGGTTTGGGAACACTGAAGCTTTCTTT
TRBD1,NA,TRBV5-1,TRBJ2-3,CASSPGTGTDTQYF,TGCGCCAGCAGCCCAGGGACAGGCACAGATACGCAGTATTTT
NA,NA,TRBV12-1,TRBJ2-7,CASSFVAGSEQYF,TGTGCCAGCAGCTTTGTGGCGGGATCCGAGCAGTACTTC
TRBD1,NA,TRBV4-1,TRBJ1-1,CASSQDRANTEAFF,TGCGCCAGCAGCCAGGACAGGGCAAACACTGAAGCTTTCTTT
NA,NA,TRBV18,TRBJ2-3,CASSSEEDTQYF,TGTGCCAGCTCATCAGAGGAGGATACGCAGTATTTT
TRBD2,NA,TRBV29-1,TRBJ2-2,CSAKGLAMNTGELFF,TGCAGCGCGAAGGGACTAGCGATGAACACCGGGGAGCTGTTTTTT
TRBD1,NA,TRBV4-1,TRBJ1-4,CASSPWGTGGEKLFF,TGCGCCAGCAGCCCGTGGGGGACAGGGGGGGAAAAACTGTTTTTT
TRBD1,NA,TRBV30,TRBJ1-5,CAWTTGGDQPQHF,TGTGCCTGGACAACAGGGGGCGATCAGCCCCAGCATTTT
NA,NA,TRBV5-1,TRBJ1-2,CASSLGGNYGYTF,TGCGCCAGCAGCTTAGGAGGGAACTATGGCTACACCTTC
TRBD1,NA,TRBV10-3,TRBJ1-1,CAISQTGRDTEAFF,TGTGCCATCAGCCAGACAGGGCGGGACACTGAAGCTTTCTTT
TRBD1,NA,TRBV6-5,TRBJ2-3,CASSRDRGTDTQYF,TGTGCCAGCAGCCGGGACAGGGGCACAGATACGCAGTATTTT
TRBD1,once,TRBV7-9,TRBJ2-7,CASSLVNRGIYEQYF,TGTGCCAGCAGCTTAGTGAACAGGGGAATATACGAGCAGTACTTC
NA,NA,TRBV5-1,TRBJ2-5,CASSLAVGGEETQYF,TGCGCCAGCAGCTTGGCCGTAGGGGGAGAAGAGACCCAGTACTTC
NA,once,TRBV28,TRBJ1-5,CALSRASTNQPQHF,TGTGCCCTTAGCAGGGCCTCGACCAATCAGCCCCAGCATTTT
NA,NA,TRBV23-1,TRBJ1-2,CASSQSEGNYGYTF,TGCGCCAGCAGTCAATCGGAGGGTAACTATGGCTACACCTTC
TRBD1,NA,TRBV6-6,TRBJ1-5,CASRTGAGGWQPQHF,TGTGCCAGCAGAACGGGGGCAGGGGGCTGGCAGCCCCAGCATTTT
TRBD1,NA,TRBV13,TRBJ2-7,CASSFLSTGTATYEQYF,TGTGCCAGCAGCTTTCTTTCAACCGGGACAGCTACCTACGAGCAGTACTTC
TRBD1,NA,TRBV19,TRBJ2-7,CASSIDGTGYSYEQYF,TGTGCCAGTAGTATAGACGGGACAGGGTACTCCTACGAGCAGTACTTC
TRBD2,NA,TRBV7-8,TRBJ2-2,CASSLLRSGGADTGELFF,TGTGCCAGCAGCTTACTGCGTAGCGGGGGGGCGGACACCGGGGAGCTGTTTTTT
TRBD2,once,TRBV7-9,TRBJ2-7,CASSRTSSYEQYF,TGTGCCAGCAGCCGGACTAGTAGTTACGAGCAGTACTTC
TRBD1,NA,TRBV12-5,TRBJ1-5,CASGSDRSNQPQHF,TGTGCTAGTGGTTCGGACAGGAGCAATCAGCCCCAGCATTTT
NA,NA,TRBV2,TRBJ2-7,CASSGSGQYF,TGTGCCAGCAGCGGGTCGGGGCAGTACTTC
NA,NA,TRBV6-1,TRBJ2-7,CASITEYEQYF,TGTGCCAGCATTACCGAGTACGAGCAGTACTTC
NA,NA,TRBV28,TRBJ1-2,CASRTGAGLYGYTF,TGTGCCAGCAGAACCGGGGCGGGACTCTATGGCTACACCTTC
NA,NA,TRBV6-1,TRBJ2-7,CASSFVKQGNEQYF,TGTGCCAGCAGTTTCGTCAAACAGGGAAACGAGCAGTACTTC
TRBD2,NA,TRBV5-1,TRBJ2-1,CASTFGLAGESGYNEQFF,TGCGCCAGCACCTTCGGACTAGCGGGAGAGTCGGGCTACAATGAGCAGTTCTTC
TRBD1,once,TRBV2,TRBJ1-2,CASIPDRVNYGYTF,TGTGCCAGCATTCCTGACAGGGTGAACTATGGCTACACCTTC
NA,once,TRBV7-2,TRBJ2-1,CASSLVGTHYNEQFF,TGTGCCAGCAGCTTAGTTGGGACTCACTACAATGAGCAGTTCTTC
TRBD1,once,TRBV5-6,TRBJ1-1,CASNTGAEAFF,TGTGCCAGCAATACAGGGGCTGAAGCTTTCTTT
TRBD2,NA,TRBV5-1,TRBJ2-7,CASSLGGRAYEQYF,TGCGCCAGCAGCTTGGGGGGGAGGGCCTACGAGCAGTACTTC
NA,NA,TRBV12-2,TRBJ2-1,CASRLNRDLIHNEQFF,TGTGCAAGTCGCTTAAACCGGGACTTAATACACAATGAGCAGTTCTTC
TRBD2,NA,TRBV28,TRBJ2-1,CASVAGGSLGEQFF,TGTGCCAGCGTGGCGGGCGGGAGTTTGGGTGAGCAGTTCTTC
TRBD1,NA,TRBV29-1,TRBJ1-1,CSVGQFEAFF,TGCAGCGTGGGACAGTTTGAAGCTTTCTTT
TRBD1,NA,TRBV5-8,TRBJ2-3,CASSLGDRVRTDTQYF,TGTGCCAGCAGCTTGGGGGACAGGGTACGGACAGATACGCAGTATTTT
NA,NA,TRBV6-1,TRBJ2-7,CASSEWALSSYEQYF,TGTGCCAGCAGTGAATGGGCTCTGAGCTCCTACGAGCAGTACTTC
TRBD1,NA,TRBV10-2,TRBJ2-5,CASSEVPGQQETQYF,TGCGCCAGCAGTGAGGTCCCGGGACAGCAAGAGACCCAGTACTTC
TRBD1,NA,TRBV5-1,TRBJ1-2,CASSLDRGQGYTF,TGCGCCAGCAGCTTGGATAGGGGGCAGGGCTACACCTTC
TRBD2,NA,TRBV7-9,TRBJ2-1,CASSWRGLAINEQFF,TGTGCCAGCAGCTGGAGAGGACTAGCGATCAATGAGCAGTTCTTC
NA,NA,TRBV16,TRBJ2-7,CASSQPAGPYEQYF,TGTGCCAGCAGCCAACCAGCGGGCCCCTACGAGCAGTACTTC
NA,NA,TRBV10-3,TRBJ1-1,CAISGGGETEAFF,TGTGCCATCAGTGGAGGGGGGGAAACTGAAGCTTTCTTT
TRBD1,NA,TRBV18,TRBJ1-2,CASSAGTVLYGYTF,TGTGCCAGCTCAGCCGGGACAGTGCTCTATGGCTACACCTTC
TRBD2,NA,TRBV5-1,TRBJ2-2,CASSPLASGEAGELFF,TGCGCCAGCAGCCCCCTGGCTAGCGGGGAGGCCGGGGAGCTGTTTTTT
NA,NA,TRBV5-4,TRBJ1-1,CASSLVDREAFF,TGTGCCAGCAGCTTGGTTGACAGAGAAGCTTTCTTT
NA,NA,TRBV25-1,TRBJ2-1,CASSERGGRYNEQFF,TGTGCCAGCAGTGAGAGGGGGGGCAGATACAATGAGCAGTTCTTC
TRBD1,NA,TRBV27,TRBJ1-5,CASSFDRANQPQHF,TGTGCCAGCAGTTTCGACAGGGCTAATCAGCCCCAGCATTTT